These 12 T cell receptor beta chains were sequenced from one sample in a study of regulatory T cells in long-lasting Graves disease. Time point denoted: newly diagnosed GD, antithyroid drugs for less than 3 months. Generation of the TCR library employed RNA extracted from PBMCs. For TCR beta, libraries came from iRepertoire HTBI primers and Arm-PCR of CDR3 regions. MiXCR, run by TCRdb on the multiplex PCR reads, gives a single entry per CDR3 protein. The repertoire includes approximately 350,000 distinct CDR3 sequences, 15% to 20% of them detected once, and about 32% sits in the top ten. These data also formed part of another study, on T cells in Graves' hyperthyroidism and ophthalmopathy.

Sample: peripheral blood mononuclear cells (PBMCs), taken at new diagnosis, from a patient treated with antithyroid drugs. All receptors derive from a man aged 35 to 55 with Graves disease.

At least ten counts were recorded for this clonotype. The chain has TRBV20-1 and TRBJ1-5, with a weak D call TRBD1 (6 bases). CDR1 and CDR2 from the germline V gene are DFQATT and SNEGSKA (reference sequence). Trimming removed 6 bases from V and 2 bases from J, with 8 bases in between. This CDR3 spans 12 amino acids. The CDR3 coding sequence is TGCAGTGCCCGGACAGGCAATCAGCCCCAGCATTTT. Its protein is CSARTGNQPQHF.

This clonotype has at least ten counts. This chain connects TRBV7-9 to TRBJ2-3; no clear D. Between the trimmed V and J ends, which lost 5 bases and 1 base, there was a span of 25 bases. From germline, CDR1 is SEHNR and CDR2 FQNEAQ (reference sequence). The CDR3 consists of 19 residues. The CDR3 sequence is CASSQDPRSSDVGTDTQYF. DNA of the CDR3: TGTGCCAGCAGCCAAGATCCGAGAAGTTCGGATGTGGGCACAGATACGCAGTATTTT.

This clonotype was picked up many times. The chain joins TRBV24-1 to TRBJ2-3; tentatively, D is TRBD2 (5 bases). V was cut by 1 base and J by 1 base, with 14 bases left in between. The germline gives CDR1 KGHDR, CDR2 SFDVKD. CDR3 length: 17 amino acids. The CDR3 region is CATSDFYGPRGTDTQYF. The CDR3 DNA reads TGTGCCACCAGTGATTTTTACGGCCCGAGGGGCACAGATACGCAGTATTTT.

This clonotype was recorded many times. V and J are TRBV20-1 and TRBJ1-6, with D unclear. The CDR3 runs 15 residues. The V end was cut by 4 bases, the J end by 9 bases, with 19 bases between. Germline loops: CDR1 DFQATT, CDR2 SNEGSKA (reference sequence). The CDR3 DNA reads TGCAGTGCTACGCGGTGGGGTGGAGGTGGTTCACCCCTCCACTTT. Translating it yields CSATRWGGGGSPLHF.

As regards this clonotype: A far larger clone is a single base away, which makes a read error likely. This chain links TRBV28 with TRBJ1-5; D is uncertain. The CDR3 extends over 15 amino acids. V lost 8 bases, J lost 2 bases, and 16 bases lay in between. Germline-derived CDR1 and CDR2 are MDHEN and SYDVKM. CDR3 DNA sequence: TGTGCCAGCCCACCAAGTCACCGGGGCAATCAGCCCCAGCATTTT. It yields the protein CASPPSHRGNQPQHF.

This clonotype was observed at least ten times. V is TRBV7-2 and J is TRBJ2-7, with 7 nucleotides matching TRBD1. The CDR3 extends over 13 amino acids. With 3 bases clipped from V and 2 bases from J, the junction kept 1 base outside the gene matches. Germline CDR1 SGHTA, CDR2 FQGNSA. For the CDR3, the DNA is TGTGCCAGCAGCTTCGGGACAGCCTACGAGCAGTACTTC. Translating it yields CASSFGTAYEQYF.

This clonotype occurred many times. The V gene is TRBV28, the J gene TRBJ1-1; the D is unclear. The V end lost 5 bases, the J end lost 10 bases, and 14 bases lay between the germline ends. CDR3 length equals 12 residues. Germline CDR1 reads MDHEN; CDR2 reads SYDVKM. This CDR3 reads CASSTPRRAAFF. The CDR3 DNA reads as TGTGCCAGCAGTACTCCCCGTCGTGCAGCTTTCTTT.

In its sample, this clonotype was seen many times. The chain carries TRBV2 and TRBJ2-1, with 10 bases lining up with TRBD2. The ends lost 4 bases at V and 4 bases at J; junction bases unmatched: 1. The CDR3 has 14 amino acids. Germline CDR1 and CDR2: SNHLY and FYNNEI. In nucleotides, the CDR3 is TGTGCCAGCAGTGGGACTAGCGGATACAATGAGCAGTTCTTC. Protein product: CASSGTSGYNEQFF.

This clonotype appeared many times. The chain joins TRBV6-6 to TRBJ2-7; the match to TRBD1 covers 8 bases. The germline gives CDR1 MNHNY, CDR2 SVGAGI (reference sequence). J gave up 4 bases and V 0 bases, and 8 bases lay outside the gene matches. This CDR3 comprises 16 residues. This CDR3 reads CASSYSIAGQGYEQYF. CDR3 DNA: TGTGCCAGCAGTTACTCGATCGCCGGACAGGGTTACGAGCAGTACTTC.

This clonotype came up a few times. V and J are TRBV12-5 and TRBJ2-3; 9 bases fit TRBD1. After removal of 7 bases from V and 4 bases from J, the junction contained 9 bases not matched to a gene. The CDR3 runs to 15 residues. The germline CDR1 and CDR2 sequences are LGHNT and FRNRAP. The CDR3 protein is CASATGGQSADTQYF. The CDR3 DNA reads as TGTGCTAGTGCCACAGGGGGCCAAAGCGCAGATACGCAGTATTTT.

The J gene is TRBJ1-3, the V gene TRBV6-1; no firm D call. The CDR3 is 15 amino acids. CDR1 and CDR2 from the germline V gene are MNHNS and SASEGT. V dropped 3 bases and J dropped 2 bases, with 11 bases sitting between them. The CDR3 nucleotides are TGTGCCAGCAGTGAGACCTACAGACCTGGAAACACCATATATTTT. Amino acid sequence: CASSETYRPGNTIYF.

The genes are TRBV28 and TRBJ2-1; the D gene is possibly TRBD1 (5 bases). Between the trimmed V and J ends, which lost 5 bases and 8 bases, there was a span of 13 bases. Germline values: CDR1 MDHEN, CDR2 SYDVKM. This CDR3 is 13 amino acids long. Written as DNA, the CDR3 is TGTGCCAGCAGTCCTGACCAGGGCGATGAGCAGTTCTTC. It yields the protein CASSPDQGDEQFF.